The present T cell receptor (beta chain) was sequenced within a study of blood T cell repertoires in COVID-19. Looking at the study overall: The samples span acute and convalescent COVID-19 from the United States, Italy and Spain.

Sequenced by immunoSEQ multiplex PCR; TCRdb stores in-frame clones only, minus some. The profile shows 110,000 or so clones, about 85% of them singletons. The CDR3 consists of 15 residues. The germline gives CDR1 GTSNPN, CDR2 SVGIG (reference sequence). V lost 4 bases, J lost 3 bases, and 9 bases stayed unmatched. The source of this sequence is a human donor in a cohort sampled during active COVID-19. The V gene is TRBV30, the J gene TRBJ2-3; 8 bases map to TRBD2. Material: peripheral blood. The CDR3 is CAWNPRGGFTDTQYF. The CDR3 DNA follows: TGTGCCTGGAACCCCCGGGGGGGCTTTACAGATACGCAGTATTTT.